This paragraph reports one TCR beta chain. This record comes from a study of blood T cell repertoires in COVID-19. Looking at the study overall: The samples span acute and convalescent COVID-19 from the United States, Italy and Spain. PBMCs, B-cell-depleted T cells, or T cells provided the cDNA or gDNA that made up the material.

Germline V gives CDR1 SNHLY, CDR2 FYNNEI. V was cut by 6 bases and J by 5 bases, with 13 bases left in between. The CDR3 is 13 amino acids. Original methodology: Amplifying reference gene primers gave estimates of nucleated cell counts. Sequenced by immunoSEQ multiplex PCR; TCRdb stores in-frame clones only, minus some. V and J calls and clone size come straight from that table; D and trimming were deduced from the DNA. The top ten clones hold around 9.2% of a sample with over 60,000 clones, roughly 81% of them seen once. Sequenced material: peripheral blood. This TCR was recovered from a human donor in a cohort sampled during active COVID-19. The V and J genes are TRBV2 and TRBJ1-2; D is undetermined. This CDR3 reads CASSGYLRYGYTF. The CDR3 DNA sequence: TGTGCCAGCAGCGGGTACCTCCGGTATGGCTACACCTTC.